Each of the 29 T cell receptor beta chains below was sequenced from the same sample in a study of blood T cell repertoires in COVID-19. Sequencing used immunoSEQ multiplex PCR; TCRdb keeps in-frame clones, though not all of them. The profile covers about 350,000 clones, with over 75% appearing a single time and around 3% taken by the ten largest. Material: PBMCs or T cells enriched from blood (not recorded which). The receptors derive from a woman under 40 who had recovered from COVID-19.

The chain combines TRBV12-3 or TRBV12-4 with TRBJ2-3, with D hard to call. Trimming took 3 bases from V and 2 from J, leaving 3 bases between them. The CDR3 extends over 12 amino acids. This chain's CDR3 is CASSFSTDTQYF. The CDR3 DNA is TGTGCCAGCAGTTTCTCCACAGATACGCAGTATTTT.

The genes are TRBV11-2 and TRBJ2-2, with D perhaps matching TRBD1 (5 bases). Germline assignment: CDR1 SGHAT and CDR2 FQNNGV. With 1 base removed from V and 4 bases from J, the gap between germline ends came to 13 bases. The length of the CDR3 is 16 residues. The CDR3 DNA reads TGTGCCAGCAGCTTAGTCTCAGGGATGAGCACCGGGGAGCTGTTTTTT. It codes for CASSLVSGMSTGELFF.

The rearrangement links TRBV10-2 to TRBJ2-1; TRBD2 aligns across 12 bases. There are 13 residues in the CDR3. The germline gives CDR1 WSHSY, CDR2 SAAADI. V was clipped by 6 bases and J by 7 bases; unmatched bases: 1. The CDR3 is CASRLAGGNEQFF. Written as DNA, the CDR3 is TGCGCCAGCAGGCTAGCGGGAGGGAATGAGCAGTTCTTC.

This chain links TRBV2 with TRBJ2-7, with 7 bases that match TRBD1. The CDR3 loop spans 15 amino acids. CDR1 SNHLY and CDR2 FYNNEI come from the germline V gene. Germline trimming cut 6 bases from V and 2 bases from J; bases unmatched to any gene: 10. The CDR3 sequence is CASRPGTVSPYEQYF. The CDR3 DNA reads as TGTGCCAGCAGACCCGGGACAGTTTCCCCCTACGAGCAGTACTTC.

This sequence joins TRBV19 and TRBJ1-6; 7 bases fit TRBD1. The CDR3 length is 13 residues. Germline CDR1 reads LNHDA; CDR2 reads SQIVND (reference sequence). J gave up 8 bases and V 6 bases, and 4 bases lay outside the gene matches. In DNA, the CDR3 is TGTGCCAGTAGACGGCAGGGGGATTCACCCCTCCACTTT. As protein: CASRRQGDSPLHF.

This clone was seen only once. The chain's CDR3 is CASSYSGSGADTQYF. The CDR3 nucleotides read TGTGCCAGCAGTTACTCGGGCTCCGGGGCAGATACGCAGTATTTT. The chain links TRBV6-5 to TRBJ2-3; D perhaps matches TRBD2 (5 bases). Germline V gene data show CDR1 as MNHEY and CDR2 as SVGAGI. V shed 0 bases and J shed 4 bases, with 11 bases lying between them. The CDR3 covers 15 residues.

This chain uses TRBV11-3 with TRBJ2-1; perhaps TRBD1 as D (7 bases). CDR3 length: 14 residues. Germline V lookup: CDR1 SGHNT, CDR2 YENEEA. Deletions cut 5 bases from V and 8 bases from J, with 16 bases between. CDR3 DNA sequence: TGTGCCAGCAGCCTAGCGACAGGGTGGGATGAGCAGTTCTTC. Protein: CASSLATGWDEQFF.

This CDR3 is CATSNRKNRDVYNEQFF. The CDR3 bases are TGTGCCACCAGCAACAGAAAGAACAGGGATGTCTACAATGAGCAGTTCTTC. This rearrangement joins TRBV15 to TRBJ2-1, with D possibly being TRBD1 (6 bases). The CDR3 consists of 17 residues. Trimming left V 4 bases short and J 3 bases short, with 19 bases between. Germline V lookup: CDR1 LNHNV, CDR2 YYDKDF (reference sequence).

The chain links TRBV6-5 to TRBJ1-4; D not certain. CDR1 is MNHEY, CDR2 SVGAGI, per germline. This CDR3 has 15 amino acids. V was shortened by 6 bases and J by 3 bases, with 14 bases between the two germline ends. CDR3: CASSLELGANEKLFF. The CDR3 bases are TGTGCCAGCAGCCTTGAGCTCGGGGCTAATGAAAAACTGTTTTTT.

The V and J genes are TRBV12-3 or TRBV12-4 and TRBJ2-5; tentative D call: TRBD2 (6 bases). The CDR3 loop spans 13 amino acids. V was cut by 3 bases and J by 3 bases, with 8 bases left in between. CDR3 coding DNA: TGTGCCAGCAGTTTCGGGAGTGAAGAGACCCAGTACTTC. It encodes CASSFGSEETQYF.

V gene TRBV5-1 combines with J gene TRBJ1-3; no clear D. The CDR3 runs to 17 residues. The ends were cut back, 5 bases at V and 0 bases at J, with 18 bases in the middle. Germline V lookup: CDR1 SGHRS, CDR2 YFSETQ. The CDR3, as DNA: TGCGCCAGCAGTCAACAGAAGCTTGGGCTCTCTGGAAACACCATATATTTT. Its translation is CASSQQKLGLSGNTIYF.

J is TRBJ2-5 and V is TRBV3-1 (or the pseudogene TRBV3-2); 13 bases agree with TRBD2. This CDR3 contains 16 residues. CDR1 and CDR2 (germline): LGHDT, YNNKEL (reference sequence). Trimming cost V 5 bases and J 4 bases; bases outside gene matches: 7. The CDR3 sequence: CASSYTSGRASETQYF. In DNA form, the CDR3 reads TGTGCCAGCAGCTATACTAGCGGGAGGGCCTCAGAGACCCAGTACTTC.

The CDR3, as DNA: TGTGCCAGCTCACCACCGGGACTGAGCTGGGAGCAGTACTTC. Amino acid sequence: CASSPPGLSWEQYF. The chain employs TRBV18 and TRBJ2-7; TRBD2 is a possible D gene (6 bases). Germline loops: CDR1 KGHSH, CDR2 LQKENI. The CDR3 spans 14 residues. Trimming stripped 0 bases from V and 7 bases from J, with 13 bases between.

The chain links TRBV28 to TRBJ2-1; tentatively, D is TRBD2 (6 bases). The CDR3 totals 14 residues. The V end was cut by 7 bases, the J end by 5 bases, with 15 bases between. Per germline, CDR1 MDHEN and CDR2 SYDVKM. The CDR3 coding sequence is TGTGCCAGCAACCTACCGGGACTCGACAATGAGCAGTTCTTC. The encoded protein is CASNLPGLDNEQFF. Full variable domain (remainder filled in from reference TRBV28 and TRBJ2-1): DVKVTQSSRYLVKRTGEKVFLECVQDMDHENMFWYRQDPGLGLRLIYFSYDVKMKEKGDIPEGYSVSREKKERFSLILESASTNQTSMYLCASNLPGLDNEQFFGPGTRLTVL.

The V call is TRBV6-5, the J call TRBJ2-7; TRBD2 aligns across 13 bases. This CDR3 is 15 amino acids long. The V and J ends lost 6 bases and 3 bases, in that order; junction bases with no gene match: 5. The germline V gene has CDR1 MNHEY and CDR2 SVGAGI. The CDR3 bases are TGTGCCAGCAGGGGACTAGCGGGATTTTTCTACGAGCAGTACTTC. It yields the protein CASRGLAGFFYEQYF.

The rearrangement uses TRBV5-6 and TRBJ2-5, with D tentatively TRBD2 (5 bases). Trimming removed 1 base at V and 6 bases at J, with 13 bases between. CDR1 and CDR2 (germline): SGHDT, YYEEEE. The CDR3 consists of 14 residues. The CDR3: CASSLISVVQTQYF. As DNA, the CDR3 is TGTGCCAGCAGCTTGATTAGCGTCGTCCAGACCCAGTACTTC.

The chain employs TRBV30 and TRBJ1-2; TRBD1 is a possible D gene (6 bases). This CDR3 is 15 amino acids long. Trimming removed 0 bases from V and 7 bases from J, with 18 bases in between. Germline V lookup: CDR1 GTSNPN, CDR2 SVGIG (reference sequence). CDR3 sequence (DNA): TGTGCCTGGAGTGTACATCAAGCGGGGGCGCTTGGCTACACCTTC. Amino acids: CAWSVHQAGALGYTF.

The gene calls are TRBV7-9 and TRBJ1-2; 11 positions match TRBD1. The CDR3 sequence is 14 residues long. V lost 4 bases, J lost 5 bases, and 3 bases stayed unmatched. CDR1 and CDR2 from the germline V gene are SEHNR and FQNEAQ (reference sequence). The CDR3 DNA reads TGTGCCAGCAGCTCCTGGGACAGGGGGTATGGCTACACCTTC. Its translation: CASSSWDRGYGYTF.

The CDR3 protein is CASSPFELSSYNEQFF. The DNA of the CDR3 is TGTGCCAGCAGCCCCTTCGAGCTGAGCTCCTACAATGAGCAGTTCTTC. V usage is TRBV3-1 (or the pseudogene TRBV3-2) and J usage is TRBJ2-1; no clear D. Germline V gene data show CDR1 as LGHDT and CDR2 as YNNKEL (reference sequence). The CDR3 totals 16 residues. V was trimmed by 4 bases and J by 0 bases, leaving 13 bases between them.

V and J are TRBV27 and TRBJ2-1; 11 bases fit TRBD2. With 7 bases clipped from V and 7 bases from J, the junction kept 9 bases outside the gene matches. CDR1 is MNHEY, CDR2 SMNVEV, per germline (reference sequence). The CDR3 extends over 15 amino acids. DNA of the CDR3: TGTGCCAGCACCCCAGGGTTAGCGGGGGGGAATGAGCAGTTCTTC. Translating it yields CASTPGLAGGNEQFF.

CDR3 sequence reads: CASSLPTRMSYEQYF. The CDR3 DNA is TGTGCCAGCAGCTTACCTACGAGGATGTCCTACGAGCAGTACTTC. The chain carries TRBV7-8 and TRBJ2-7; D is ambiguous. The V and J ends lost 2 bases and 1 base respectively, with 12 bases between them. This CDR3 spans 15 amino acids. Germline CDR1 reads SGHVS; CDR2 reads FQNEAQ.

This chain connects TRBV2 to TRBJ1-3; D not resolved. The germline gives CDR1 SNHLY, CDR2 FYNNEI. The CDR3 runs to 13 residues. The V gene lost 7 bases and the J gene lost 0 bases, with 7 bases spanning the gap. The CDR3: CASMRLSGNTIYF. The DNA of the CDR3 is TGTGCCAGCATGCGACTCTCTGGAAACACCATATATTTT.

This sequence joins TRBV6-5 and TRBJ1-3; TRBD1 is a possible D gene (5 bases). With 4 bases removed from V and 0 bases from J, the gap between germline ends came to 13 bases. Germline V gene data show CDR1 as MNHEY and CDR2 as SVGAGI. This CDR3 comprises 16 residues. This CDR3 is CASSLVGDSSGNTIYF. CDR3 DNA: TGTGCCAGCAGTTTAGTAGGGGATAGCTCTGGAAACACCATATATTTT.

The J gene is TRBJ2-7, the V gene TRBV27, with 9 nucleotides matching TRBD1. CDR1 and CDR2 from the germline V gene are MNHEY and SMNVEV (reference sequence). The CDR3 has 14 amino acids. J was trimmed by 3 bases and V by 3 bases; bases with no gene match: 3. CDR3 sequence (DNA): TGTGCCAGCAGTTTGGTGGGACAGGGCTACGAGCAGTACTTC. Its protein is CASSLVGQGYEQYF.

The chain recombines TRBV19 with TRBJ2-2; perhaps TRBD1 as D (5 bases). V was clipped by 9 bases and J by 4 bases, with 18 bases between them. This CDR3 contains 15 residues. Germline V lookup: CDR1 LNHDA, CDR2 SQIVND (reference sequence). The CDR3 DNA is TGTGCCAGCCAGGCACAGGCAGCCCTCACCGGGGAGCTGTTTTTT. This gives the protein CASQAQAALTGELFF.

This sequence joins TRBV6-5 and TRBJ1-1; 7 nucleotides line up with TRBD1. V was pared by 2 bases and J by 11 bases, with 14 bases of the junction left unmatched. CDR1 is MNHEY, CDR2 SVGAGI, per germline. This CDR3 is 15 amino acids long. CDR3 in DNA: TGTGCCAGCAGTTACAGGGCAGGGGGGTCGCGCGGTGCTTTCTTT. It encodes CASSYRAGGSRGAFF.

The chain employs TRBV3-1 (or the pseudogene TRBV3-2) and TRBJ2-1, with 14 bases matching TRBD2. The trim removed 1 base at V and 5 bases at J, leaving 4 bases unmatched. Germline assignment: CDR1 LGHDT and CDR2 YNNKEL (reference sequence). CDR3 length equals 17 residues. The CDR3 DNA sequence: TGTGCCAGCAGCCAAGGACTAGCGGGAGGGGGTAACAATGAGCAGTTCTTC. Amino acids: CASSQGLAGGGNNEQFF.

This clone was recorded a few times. The DNA of the CDR3 is TGTGCCAGCAGCTTAATGGGGACAGGGTCATACGAGCAGTACTTC. Translation gives CASSLMGTGSYEQYF. V usage is TRBV7-9 and J usage is TRBJ2-7; 9 nucleotides line up with TRBD1. The CDR3 is 15 residues long. Trimming removed 2 bases from V and 4 bases from J; junction bases left unmatched: 6. Germline V gene sequence: CDR1 SEHNR, CDR2 FQNEAQ (reference sequence).

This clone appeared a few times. In DNA, the CDR3 is TGTGCCAGTCGGACAGGGTCGGGAAACACCATATATTTT. Translation: CASRTGSGNTIYF. This chain connects TRBV19 to TRBJ1-3; 8 nucleotides agree with TRBD1. The CDR3 covers 13 residues. CDR1 is LNHDA, CDR2 SQIVND, per germline (reference sequence). Trimming took 8 bases from V and 4 from J; bases not matched to a gene: 4.